This entry is about one TCR beta chain. No antigen is known for it. Two oligonucleotides, mixed equimolar, formed the beta constant-region primer covering TRBC1 and TRBC2. Ligated cDNA was amplified by four rounds of PCR with nested alpha and beta constant-region primers and SP2. TCRdb re-derived calls from the UMI-ligation and nested PCR reads in MiXCR, one entry per CDR3 protein. This sample has more than 95,000 distinct CDR3 sequences; 14% occur once, and the top ten carry about 3%. These data originate in a study of naive and memory T cell subsets. Study-level points and caveats: Findings for naive and memory subsets could not be checked against ground truth. Especially in CD8 cells, naive repertoires contained a few larger clonotypes, possibly CD45RA-re-expressing memory cells.

After the first PCR, alpha and beta chain libraries were processed separately. Four subsets defined by CD45RA and CD27 were sorted after CD3, CD4, CD8 and live/dead staining. The CDR3 spans 15 residues. The V gene's germline CDR1 is SGHRS and CDR2 YFSETQ. J lost 5 bases, V lost 4 bases, and 7 bases had no gene match. The TCR originated in a human donor in good health. Sequenced: naive CD8+ T cells from blood. The V call is TRBV5-1, the J call TRBJ2-7, with 12 bases that match TRBD1. As DNA, the CDR3 is TGCGCCAGCAGCGCCTCCGGGACAGGGGGCGACGAGCAGTACTTC. It is translated as CASSASGTGGDEQYF.